The entry that follows covers one TCR beta chain sequence. The data belong to a study of T cells in localized non-small cell lung cancer. Data came from immunoSEQ multiplex PCR; TCRdb stores just in-frame clones and leaves some out. The sample shows 75,000 to 90,000 clones, approximately 84% of them seen only once. The TCR was taken from a man aged 40 to 75 with stage I lung adenocarcinoma. Sequences were derived from peripheral blood, sampled before any cancer treatment.

CDR3: CASSLGRGGSPLHF. Here the CDR3 DNA reads TGTGCCAGCAGTTTGGGCAGGGGGGGATCACCCCTCCACTTT. The V gene is TRBV27, the J gene TRBJ1-6; 7 bases fit TRBD1. Germline CDR1 MNHEY, CDR2 SMNVEV (reference sequence). V shed 3 bases, J shed 10 bases, and the junction held 6 bases outside the gene matches. This CDR3 spans 14 amino acids.